The 9 T cell receptor beta chains presented below share a single source sample, sequenced in a study of neurological immune-mediated disorders. TCRdb analysed the 5' RACE reads with MiXCR anew, one entry per CDR3 protein. The table records about 87,000 distinct CDR3 sequences, around 3.4% of them present only once. Sample: PBMCs. These receptors all stem from a woman aged 50 to 60 with multiple sclerosis.

As regards this clonotype: It is unclear where the CDR3 begins or ends on the DNA, so no DNA is shown, and the CDR3 is as TCRdb lists it. The chain uses TRBV29-1 and TRBJ1-6; the table's D call, TRBD1, was not checked against the DNA. The CDR3 spans 14 residues, counting both ends. The germline V gene has CDR1 SQVTM and CDR2 ANQGSEA. CDR3 in amino acids: CSVTTGVAQGTLNF.

This clonotype was counted at least ten times. The J gene is TRBJ2-2, the V gene TRBV5-1; D possibly corresponds to TRBD1 (5 bases). This CDR3 is built from 14 residues. V lost 7 bases, J lost 1 base, and 11 bases lay in between. Germline loops: CDR1 SGHRS, CDR2 YFSETQ. The CDR3 loop is CASFRTRNTGELFF. The DNA for the CDR3 is TGCGCCAGCTTTAGGACAAGGAACACCGGGGAGCTGTTTTTT. Filled out from reference TRBV5-1 and TRBJ2-2, the complete variable domain reads KAGVTQTPRYLIKTRGQQVTLSCSPISGHRSVSWYQQTPGQGLQFLFEYFSETQRNKGNFPGRFSGRQFSNSRSEMNVSTLELGDSALYLCASFRTRNTGELFFGEGSRLTVL.

This clonotype was recorded many times. The chain joins TRBV15 to TRBJ1-1; D is ambiguous. This CDR3 has 14 residues. Germline CDR1 and CDR2: LNHNV and YYDKDF (reference sequence). V was shortened by 2 bases and J by 0 bases, with 7 bases between the two germline ends. The CDR3 DNA sequence: TGTGCCACCAGCAGAAAAAGATTGAACACTGAAGCTTTCTTT. It translates to CATSRKRLNTEAFF. Full variable domain (missing parts from reference TRBV15 and TRBJ1-1): DAMVIQNPRYQVTQFGKPVTLSCSQTLNHNVMYWYQQKSSQAPKLLFHYYDKDFNNEADTPDNFQSRRPNTSFCFLDIRSPGLGDTAMYLCATSRKRLNTEAFFGQGTRLTVV.

This clonotype came up many times. This chain uses TRBV20-1 with TRBJ2-7; a weak D match, TRBD2 (5 bases). CDR3 length equals 15 residues. Germline CDR1 is DFQATT and CDR2 is SNEGSKA (reference sequence). The V end lost 6 bases, the J end lost 6 bases, and 24 bases lay between the germline ends. This CDR3 reads CSANTGGRSGSEQYF. In nucleotides, the CDR3 is TGCAGTGCAAACACCGGAGGTCGTTCTGGCTCCGAGCAGTACTTC.

This clonotype occurred many times. The V call is TRBV12-3 or TRBV12-4, the J call TRBJ2-5; D possibly corresponds to TRBD1 (5 bases). V lost 6 bases to trimming and J lost 5 bases, with 19 bases between them. The CDR3 runs 15 residues. CDR3 amino acids: CASSRRTSNSETQYF. Here the CDR3 DNA reads TGTGCCAGCAGCCGGCGGACAAGCAATTCGGAGACCCAGTACTTC.

As to this clonotype: Given a much more abundant clone one base away, this may be a read error. The chain is built from TRBV15 and TRBJ2-1, with D uncertain. The germline V gene has CDR1 LNHNV and CDR2 YYDKDF (reference sequence). This CDR3 is 11 amino acids long. Between the trimmed V and J ends, which lost 0 bases and 10 bases, there was a span of 4 bases. For the CDR3, the DNA is TGTGCCACCAGCAGAGATTTAGAGCAGTTCTTC. Translation: CATSRDLEQFF.

This clonotype has ten or more counts. This chain's CDR3 is CSASGTGASPGTDTQYF. DNA of the CDR3: TGCAGTGCTAGTGGGACAGGGGCCTCCCCGGGCACAGATACGCAGTATTTT. This chain links TRBV20-1 with TRBJ2-3, with 10 positions matching TRBD1. Germline V CDR1 and CDR2: DFQATT, SNEGSKA (reference sequence). V dropped 3 bases and J dropped 1; count of bases not matched to a gene: 10. The CDR3 sequence is 17 residues long.

The sample holds a few counts of this clonotype. Possible read error: a much larger clone is one base away. The rearrangement uses TRBV20-1 and TRBJ1-6; 10 bases fit TRBD1. Germline V gene lookup returns CDR1 DFQATT and CDR2 SNEGSKA (reference sequence). This CDR3 has 12 residues. The CDR3 spells CSRDRGNSHLHF. The CDR3 nucleotides read TGCAGTCGGGACAGGGGTAATTCACACCTCCACTTT.

This clonotype was observed at least ten times. V and J are TRBV7-2 and TRBJ2-2, with 7 bases matching TRBD1. Trimming at V came to 5 bases and at J to 6 bases, leaving 9 bases not matched to a gene. The germline V gene encodes CDR1 SGHTA and CDR2 FQGNSA. CDR3 length: 15 residues. DNA for the CDR3: TGTGCCAGCAGCGCCCACAGGGGTCGGGCCGGGGAGCTGTTTTTT. This translates into CASSAHRGRAGELFF.